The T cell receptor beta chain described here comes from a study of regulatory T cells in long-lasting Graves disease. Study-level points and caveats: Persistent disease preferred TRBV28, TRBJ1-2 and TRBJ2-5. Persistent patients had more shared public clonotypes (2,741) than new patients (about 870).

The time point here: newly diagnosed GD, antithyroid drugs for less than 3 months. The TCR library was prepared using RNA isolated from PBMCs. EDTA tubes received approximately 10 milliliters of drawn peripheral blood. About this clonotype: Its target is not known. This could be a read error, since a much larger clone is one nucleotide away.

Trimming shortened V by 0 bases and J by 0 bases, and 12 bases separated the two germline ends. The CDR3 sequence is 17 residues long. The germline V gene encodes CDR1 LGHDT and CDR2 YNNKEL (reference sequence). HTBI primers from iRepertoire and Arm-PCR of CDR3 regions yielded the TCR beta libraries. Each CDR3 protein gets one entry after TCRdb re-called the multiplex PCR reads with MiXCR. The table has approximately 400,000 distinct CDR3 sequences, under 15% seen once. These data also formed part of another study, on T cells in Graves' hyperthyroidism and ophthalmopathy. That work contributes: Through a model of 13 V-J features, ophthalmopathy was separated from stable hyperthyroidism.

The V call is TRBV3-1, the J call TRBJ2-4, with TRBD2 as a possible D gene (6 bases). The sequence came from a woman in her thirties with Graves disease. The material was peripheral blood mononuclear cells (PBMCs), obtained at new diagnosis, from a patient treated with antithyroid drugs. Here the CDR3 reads CASSQDPEGLAKNIQYF. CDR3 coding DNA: TGTGCCAGCAGCCAAGATCCGGAGGGTCTAGCCAAAAACATTCAGTACTTC. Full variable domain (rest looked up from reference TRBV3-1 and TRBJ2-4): DTAVSQTPKYLVTQMGNDKSIKCEQNLGHDTMYWYKQDSKKFLKIMFSYNNKELIINETVPNRFSPKSPDKAHLNLHINSLELGDSAVYFCASSQDPEGLAKNIQYFGAGTRLSVL.